These 8 T cell receptor beta chains came from one sample sequenced in a study of cytomegalovirus exposure and HLA in healthy donors. The PCR ran on 60 Vbeta and 13 Jbeta primers. Sequencing was performed with immunoSEQ multiplex PCR; in TCRdb, only in-frame clones are kept and a portion is missing. Of about 190,000 clones listed, under 85% are singletons. Sequencing was performed on PBMCs. The origin of the receptors is a woman aged 18-29 years in good health and CMV-seronegative.

Remarks on this clone: The same CDR3 can be traced to other DNA sequences in this sample. The CDR3, as DNA: TGTGCCAGCAGTTTTCGGGGGAGCAATCAGCCCCAGCATTTT. It yields the protein CASSFRGSNQPQHF. The gene calls are TRBV27 and TRBJ1-5; maybe TRBD1 (5 bases). Germline V gene data show CDR1 as MNHEY and CDR2 as SMNVEV (reference sequence). V dropped 3 bases and J dropped 1 base, with 7 bases sitting between them. This CDR3 contains 14 residues.

The chain couples TRBV25-1 to TRBJ1-5; D possibly corresponds to TRBD1 (5 bases). CDR1 is MGHDK and CDR2 is SYGVNS in the germline V gene. The length of the CDR3 is 15 residues. Deletions cut 1 base from V and 6 bases from J, with 13 bases between. In nucleotides, the CDR3 is TGTGCCAGCAGTGAATCAGGCGGCGGGGGTCAGCCCCAGCATTTT. This gives the protein CASSESGGGGQPQHF.

The chain joins TRBV6-5 to TRBJ2-1; a possible D gene is TRBD2 (5 bases). Per germline, CDR1 MNHEY and CDR2 SVGAGI. Trimming took off 4 bases at V and 0 bases at J, with 13 bases between the two ends. This CDR3 is built from 16 residues. The CDR3 DNA follows: TGTGCCAGCAGTTCCACCGGGGTTAGCTCCTACAATGAGCAGTTCTTC. Translating gives CASSSTGVSSYNEQFF.

This clone was seen just once. CDR3 DNA sequence: TGTGCCAGCAGCCCGAGCTCGACGCAGGGCTACGAGCAGTACTTC. This encodes CASSPSSTQGYEQYF. The chain is built from TRBV4-2 and TRBJ2-7, with D possibly TRBD1 on 5 matching bases. The CDR3 consists of 15 residues. Germline values: CDR1 LGHNA, CDR2 YNFKEQ. The V end was cut by 4 bases, the J end by 3 bases, with 16 bases between.

The gene calls are TRBV19 and TRBJ2-5, with 8 positions matching TRBD2. Germline V gene data show CDR1 as LNHDA and CDR2 as SQIVND (reference sequence). J was trimmed by 5 bases and V by 8 bases; bases with no gene match: 10. The CDR3 length is 14 residues. CDR3: CASGLGGGRETQYF. For the CDR3, the DNA is TGTGCCAGTGGGCTCGGGGGCGGGAGGGAGACCCAGTACTTC.

The rearrangement uses TRBV28 and TRBJ1-2; D is unclear. The CDR3 spans 12 residues. Germline V gene data show CDR1 as MDHEN and CDR2 as SYDVKM. Between the trimmed V and J ends, which lost 10 bases and 4 bases, there was a span of 13 bases. The CDR3 nucleotides read TGTGCCACCCTCGGAGGGCTCTATGGCTACACCTTC. It translates to CATLGGLYGYTF.

The chain recombines TRBV10-1 with TRBJ1-5; unclear D gene. From germline, CDR1 is WNHNN and CDR2 SYGVQD (reference sequence). The V and J ends lost 10 bases and 0 bases respectively, with 19 bases between them. This CDR3 is 16 amino acids long. CDR3 sequence reads: CATDGISGDSNQPQHF. The CDR3 nucleotides read TGCGCCACCGATGGGATCTCCGGGGATAGCAATCAGCCCCAGCATTTT.

The chain carries TRBV10-3 and TRBJ2-4; 9 nucleotides match TRBD1. V was clipped by 5 bases and J by 9 bases; unmatched bases: 8. CDR1 and CDR2 from the germline V gene are ENHRY and SYGVKD. This CDR3 is built from 14 residues. CDR3 bases: TGTGCCATCAGTATGCAGGACAGGGGAAGCATTCAGTACTTC. It yields the protein CAISMQDRGSIQYF.